This T cell receptor (beta chain) was profiled in a study of shared clonotypes between healthy human individuals. Study summary: Three plates were used per donor for CD4 naive, three for CD4 memory, two for CD8 naive and one for CD8 memory. Whole-study findings and limits: Naive subsets generally had larger estimated richness than memory subsets. There were few donors, and this limited the genetic and exposure-history diversity represented.

This CDR3 has 14 residues. Germline CDR1 reads LNHNV; CDR2 reads YYDKDF (reference sequence). Trimming stripped 1 base from V and 8 bases from J, with 11 bases between. A remark on this clone: Its target is not known.

Negatively enriched CD4+ T cells were divided by CD45RA into naive and memory. Sequenced by immunoSEQ multiplex PCR; TCRdb stores in-frame clones only, minus some. The sample yields roughly 1,500,000 clones, 95% to 99% seen once. The clonotype comes from a man aged 25-45 years in good health. The sample consisted of naive CD4+ T cells sorted from blood. Subset defined: CD45RA+ positively selected. V usage is TRBV15 and J usage is TRBJ2-2, with D tentatively TRBD1 (6 bases). The CDR3 bases are TGTGCCACCAGCAGAGTGGGGGCCTCGGGGGAGCTGTTTTTT. Its translation: CATSRVGASGELFF.